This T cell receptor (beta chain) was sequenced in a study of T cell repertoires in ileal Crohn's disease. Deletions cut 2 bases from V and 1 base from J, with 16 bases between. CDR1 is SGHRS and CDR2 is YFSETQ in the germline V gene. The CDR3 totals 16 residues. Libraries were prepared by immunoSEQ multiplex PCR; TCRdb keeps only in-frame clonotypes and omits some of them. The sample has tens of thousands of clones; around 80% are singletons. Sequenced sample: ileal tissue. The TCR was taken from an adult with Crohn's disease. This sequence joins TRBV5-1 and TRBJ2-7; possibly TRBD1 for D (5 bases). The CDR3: CASSFNTGTRSYEQYF. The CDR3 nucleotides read TGCGCCAGCAGCTTTAATACAGGAACTCGTTCCTACGAGCAGTACTTC.